A single sample gave rise to the 23 T cell receptor beta chains below, sequenced in a study of T cell clones after liver transplantation. The protocol was immunoSEQ multiplex PCR, while the TCRdb copy is restricted to in-frame clones and leaves out a portion. Of tens of thousands of clones in the sample, around nine tenths were seen once. Sequenced material: CD4+ T cells from blood, taken before liver transplant. The receptor set was obtained from a human donor who received a liver transplant.

This rearrangement joins TRBV19 to TRBJ1-5, with TRBD1 as a possible D gene (5 bases). This CDR3 comprises 12 residues. V gave up 10 bases and J gave up 2 bases, with 9 bases separating them. Germline CDR1 is LNHDA and CDR2 is SQIVND (reference sequence). The CDR3 DNA sequence: TGTGCCACCAGGGACCGCAATCAGCCCCAGCATTTT. This gives the protein CATRDRNQPQHF. The complete variable domain, with remaining parts taken from reference TRBV19 and TRBJ1-5, reads DGGITQSPKYLFRKEGQNVTLSCEQNLNHDAMYWYRQDPGQGLRLIYYSQIVNDFQKGDIAEGYSVSREKKESFPLTVTSAQKNPTAFYLCATRDRNQPQHFGDGTRLSIL.

Comments on this clone: This sample includes further DNA sequences coding for the same CDR3. This chain connects TRBV20-1 to TRBJ2-1; D not resolved. Germline V CDR1 and CDR2: DFQATT, SNEGSKA (reference sequence). This CDR3 comprises 11 residues. The ends were cut back, 0 bases at V and 8 bases at J, with 5 bases in the middle. CDR3 in DNA: TGCAGTGCTAGAGACCGGGATGAGCAGTTCTTC. Its translation is CSARDRDEQFF.

This clone was counted a few times. The V gene is TRBV15, the J gene TRBJ2-3; the match to TRBD2 covers 7 bases. CDR3 size: 15 residues. From germline, CDR1 is LNHNV and CDR2 YYDKDF (reference sequence). V was clipped by 3 bases and J by 1 base; unmatched bases: 4. CDR3 amino acids: CATSRGGRGTDTQYF. CDR3 nucleotides: TGTGCCACCAGCAGGGGGGGGAGGGGCACAGATACGCAGTATTTT.

The chain employs TRBV7-3 and TRBJ2-3, with 8 bases aligning to TRBD1. The germline CDR1 and CDR2 sequences are SGHTA and FQGTGA. Trimming removed 10 bases from V and 4 bases from J; junction bases left unmatched: 10. CDR3 size: 14 residues. CDR3 in amino acids: CATGLRGRPDTQYF. The CDR3, as DNA: TGTGCCACAGGACTCAGGGGGCGCCCAGATACGCAGTATTTT.

This rearrangement joins TRBV4-1 to TRBJ1-2; the D gene is possibly TRBD1 (6 bases). The CDR3 runs to 13 residues. Germline-derived CDR1 and CDR2 are MGHRA and YSYEKL. V lost 2 bases and J lost 5, with 9 bases in between. The CDR3 loop reads CASSQKGGYGYTF. CDR3 bases: TGCGCCAGCAGCCAAAAGGGGGGATATGGCTACACCTTC.

The chain employs TRBV30 and TRBJ2-2; no definite D call. Germline assignment: CDR1 GTSNPN and CDR2 SVGIG (reference sequence). V dropped 1 base and J dropped 6 bases, with 6 bases sitting between them. There are 12 residues in the CDR3. This CDR3 reads CAWSGASGELFF. In DNA form, the CDR3 reads TGTGCCTGGAGTGGTGCCTCCGGGGAGCTGTTTTTT.

The chain carries TRBV21-1 and TRBJ2-7. TRBV21-1 is deemed a pseudogene. The CDR3 is made up of 11 amino acids. CDR3 region: CASSKRCRAYF. For the CDR3, the DNA is TGTGCCAGCAGCAAACGGTGCCGGGCTTACTTC.

The rearrangement links TRBV18 to TRBJ2-5, with D unresolved. V dropped 0 bases and J dropped 3 bases, with 5 bases sitting between them. Germline CDR1 is KGHSH and CDR2 is LQKENI. The CDR3 sequence is 13 residues long. For the CDR3, the DNA is TGTGCCAGCTCACCACCGACGGAAGAGACCCAGTACTTC. It encodes CASSPPTEETQYF. Full variable domain (remainder filled in from reference TRBV18 and TRBJ2-5): NAGVMQNPRHLVRRRGQEARLRCSPMKGHSHVYWYRQLPEEGLKFMVYLQKENIIDESGMPKERFSAEFPKEGPSILRIQQVVRGDSAAYFCASSPPTEETQYFGPGTRLLVL.

The chain is built from TRBV6-1 and TRBJ2-7; 8 bases map to TRBD2. The CDR3 is 14 residues long. The V and J ends lost 5 bases and 4 bases, in that order; junction bases with no gene match: 7. The V gene's germline CDR1 is MNHNS and CDR2 SASEGT. The CDR3 sequence is CASSIERERYEQYF. The CDR3 region has the DNA TGTGCCAGCAGTATAGAGCGGGAGAGGTACGAGCAGTACTTC.

In DNA, the CDR3 is TGTGCCAGTAGTTCTCACCAGGGGTTACGGGAAAAACTGTTTTTT. Amino acids: CASSSHQGLREKLFF. V gene TRBV19 combines with J gene TRBJ1-4; tentatively, D is TRBD1 (6 bases). Germline CDR1 is LNHDA and CDR2 is SQIVND (reference sequence). The CDR3 runs 15 residues. The ends were cut back, 5 bases at V and 8 bases at J, with 18 bases in the middle. Full variable domain (rest looked up from reference TRBV19 and TRBJ1-4): DGGITQSPKYLFRKEGQNVTLSCEQNLNHDAMYWYRQDPGQGLRLIYYSQIVNDFQKGDIAEGYSVSREKKESFPLTVTSAQKNPTAFYLCASSSHQGLREKLFFGSGTQLSVL.

The chain combines TRBV5-4 with TRBJ2-7; possible D gene TRBD2, 5 bases. The CDR3 length is 14 residues. Germline lookup yields CDR1 SGHNT and CDR2 YYREEE (reference sequence). With 9 bases removed from V and 5 bases from J, the gap between germline ends came to 21 bases. Here the CDR3 reads CATSNPGMSDEQYF. CDR3 coding DNA: TGTGCCACCTCAAACCCGGGGATGAGCGACGAGCAGTACTTC. Combining the CDR3 with reference TRBV5-4 and TRBJ2-7 gives the whole variable domain ETGVTQSPTHLIKTRGQQVTLRCSSQSGHNTVSWYQQALGQGPQFIFQYYREEENGRGNFPPRFSGLQFPNYSSELNVNALELDDSALYLCATSNPGMSDEQYFGPGTRLTVT.

This rearrangement joins TRBV7-2 to TRBJ2-1; possibly TRBD1 for D (6 bases). With 2 bases removed from V and 0 bases from J, the gap between germline ends came to 8 bases. CDR1 is SGHTA, CDR2 FQGNSA, per germline. The CDR3 covers 15 residues. The CDR3 DNA follows: TGTGCCAGCAGCTTACTAGGGGGCTCCTACAATGAGCAGTTCTTC. Translated: CASSLLGGSYNEQFF.

The chain links TRBV6-6 to TRBJ2-5, with a possible D match to TRBD2 (6 bases). Germline loops: CDR1 MNHNY, CDR2 SVGAGI (reference sequence). Deletions cut 10 bases from V and 4 bases from J, with 10 bases between. The CDR3 covers 11 residues. The CDR3 loop reads CATGGSETQYF. For the CDR3, the DNA is TGTGCCACCGGAGGGTCAGAGACCCAGTACTTC.

V usage is TRBV10-3 and J usage is TRBJ2-7; D perhaps matches TRBD1 (6 bases). The germline V gene has CDR1 ENHRY and CDR2 SYGVKD. V gave up 6 bases and J gave up 4 bases, with 16 bases separating them. The CDR3 has 14 residues. CDR3 residues: CAIRRTVAPYEQYF. The CDR3 nucleotides are TGTGCCATCAGAAGGACAGTGGCCCCTTACGAGCAGTACTTC.

Only one count was recorded for this clone. J is TRBJ1-5 and V is TRBV7-2; 9 bases agree with TRBD1. Germline CDR1 is SGHTA and CDR2 is FQGNSA. This CDR3 spans 16 amino acids. Trimming at V came to 5 bases and at J to 5 bases, leaving 10 bases not matched to a gene. CDR3 in amino acids: CASSLGQGWEDQPQHF. For the CDR3, the DNA is TGTGCCAGCAGCCTCGGACAGGGGTGGGAAGATCAGCCCCAGCATTTT.

The CDR3 sequence: CASSFRANEKLFF. The CDR3 nucleotides read TGTGCCAGCAGTTTTAGGGCTAATGAAAAACTGTTTTTT. The rearrangement uses TRBV2 and TRBJ1-4, with D unresolved. CDR3 length: 13 amino acids. The germline V gene has CDR1 SNHLY and CDR2 FYNNEI. With 5 bases removed from V and 3 bases from J, the gap between germline ends came to 7 bases.

This clone was seen only a few times. The chain joins TRBV5-4 to TRBJ2-3; D is perhaps TRBD2 (5 bases). The CDR3 runs 14 residues. Trimming stripped 0 bases from V and 11 bases from J, with 16 bases between. Germline CDR1 reads SGHNT; CDR2 reads YYREEE (reference sequence). The chain's CDR3 is CASSLASGEPEQYF. In DNA, the CDR3 is TGTGCCAGCAGCTTGGCGAGCGGAGAGCCAGAGCAGTATTTT.

As concerns this clone: The sample carries other DNA sequences with the same CDR3. CDR3 sequence: CASSLGGSAYEQYF. DNA for the CDR3: TGTGCCAGCAGCTTAGGTGGGAGCGCCTACGAGCAGTACTTC. V is TRBV11-3 and J is TRBJ2-7; the D gene is possibly TRBD2 (5 bases). Trimming pared 1 base from V and 2 bases from J, leaving 9 bases between. The germline gives CDR1 SGHNT, CDR2 YENEEA. The CDR3 length is 14 residues.

J is TRBJ2-3 and V is TRBV5-1; 8 bases align to TRBD2. The V and J ends lost 3 bases and 0 bases, in that order; junction bases with no gene match: 15. The CDR3 loop spans 19 amino acids. Germline V lookup: CDR1 SGHRS, CDR2 YFSETQ. The CDR3 loop is CASSSPRPSGQDSTDTQYF. CDR3 bases: TGCGCCAGCAGCTCCCCAAGGCCTAGCGGGCAAGATAGCACAGATACGCAGTATTTT.

This chain links TRBV29-1 with TRBJ2-7, with D tentatively TRBD2 (6 bases). Germline V gene lookup returns CDR1 SQVTM and CDR2 ANQGSEA. The V and J ends lost 0 bases and 6 bases respectively, with 15 bases between them. The CDR3 is made up of 14 amino acids. The CDR3: CSVEESGAGSEQYF. CDR3 coding DNA: TGCAGCGTTGAAGAGTCCGGGGCGGGGAGCGAGCAGTACTTC.

DNA of the CDR3: TGTGCCAGCATTGAATCGGGAGGGCGGTACGAGCAGTACTTC. It is translated as CASIESGGRYEQYF. The chain links TRBV6-5 to TRBJ2-7, with TRBD2 matching 8 bases. CDR3 length equals 14 residues. V lost 7 bases and J lost 4; bases outside the gene matches: 9. The germline CDR1 and CDR2 sequences are MNHEY and SVGAGI.

The chain couples TRBV5-5 to TRBJ2-7; D possibly corresponds to TRBD2 (5 bases). This CDR3 comprises 15 residues. Trimming removed 1 base from V and 2 bases from J, with 13 bases in between. The germline V gene has CDR1 SGHKS and CDR2 YYEKEE (reference sequence). The CDR3 is CASSLYWTTTYEQYF. CDR3 bases: TGTGCCAGCAGCTTGTACTGGACGACTACCTACGAGCAGTACTTC.

This clone has only a few counts. The chain has TRBV9 and TRBJ1-1; 8 positions agree with TRBD1. Germline V gene sequence: CDR1 SGDLS, CDR2 YYNGEE. The V gene end was trimmed by 2 bases and the J gene end by 4 bases; junction bases not matched to a gene: 4. The CDR3 has 14 residues. The CDR3 region is CASSVQGASTEAFF. CDR3 DNA sequence: TGTGCCAGCAGCGTCCAGGGGGCGAGCACTGAAGCTTTCTTT.